This TCR beta chain was identified during a study of response to subunit inactivated influenza vaccine. Notes on this clonotype: Its antigen is undetermined.

Trimming at V came to 1 base and at J to 7 bases, leaving 9 bases not matched to a gene. CDR1 SQVTM and CDR2 ANQGSEA come from the germline V gene. The CDR3 runs to 15 residues. Study observations and caveats: Seasonal influenza vaccination, on each occasion, was suggested by the authors to recruit few new T cells.

A single record per CDR3 protein comes from TCRdb applying MiXCR to the RT-PCR reads. The table includes about 780,000 distinct CDR3 sequences, less than 20% detected once. The sample here was PBMCs from blood, taken approximately 5 days after vaccination. This clonotype was obtained from a man aged 50-60 years who received an inactivated influenza vaccine. The chain links TRBV29-1 to TRBJ2-1; 8 bases fit TRBD2. This CDR3 is CSVEGFSGRGNEQFF. In nucleotides, the CDR3 is TGCAGCGTTGAAGGTTTCAGCGGGAGAGGTAATGAGCAGTTCTTC.